This TCR beta chain came from a study of CXCR3-negative and CXCR3-positive naive CD8 T cells. General observations from the study: Similar TRBV-TRBJ usage characterized naive CXCR3-negative and CXCR3-positive cells; memory cells differed. In CXCR3-positive naive cells, the TRB CDR3s were more hydrophobic than in CXCR3-negative naive cells.

The CDR3 runs 14 residues. For this clonotype: Its antigen remains unknown.

Naive CD8+ T cells had a CD45RO-CCR7+CD27+CD95- phenotype. Carrying UMI labels, the TRB cDNA libraries were prepared through 5' RACE. For each CDR3 protein, TCRdb gives one entry from its re-call of the 5' RACE reads, without DNA. The repertoire table contains under 110,000 distinct CDR3 sequences. The TCR comes from a human donor in good health. Some clones in this sample may be carry-over from other donors' samples. The rearrangement joins TRBV12-3 or TRBV12-4 to TRBJ2-5. Material: naive CXCR3+ CD8+ T cells from blood. Subset noted: CD45RO-CCR7+CD27+CD95- naive CD8+ T cells expressing CXCR3 (TNR3+). CDR3 protein: CASSLVGIQETQYF.